Below, 30 T cell receptor beta chains from the same sample are listed, as sequenced in a study of kidney transplant recipient with SARS-CoV-2 infection. One entry per CDR3 protein results from TCRdb running MiXCR on the reads. The data show fewer than 250,000 distinct CDR3 sequences, around 26% seen once. The material sequenced was a blood sample, taken at baseline and on day 111 from a kidney transplant recipient. These receptors originate from a young adult male patient who had COVID-19 and was a kidney transplant recipient. The T cells may come from the graft donor.

With regard to this clonotype: Since a much larger clone is just one base distant, this may be a read error. CDR3 in amino acids: CATQGTGELSF. CDR3 nucleotides: TGTGCCACACAGGGCACCGGGGAGCTGTCTTTT. The J gene is TRBJ2-2, the V gene TRBV24-1; D perhaps matches TRBD1 (6 bases). The length of the CDR3 is 11 residues. Germline V CDR1 and CDR2: KGHDR, SFDVKD.

In regard to this clonotype: A much larger clonotype is one base distant, so this may be a read error. This chain connects TRBV6-1 to TRBJ2-3, with 8 bases aligning to TRBD2. J was trimmed by 0 bases and V by 1 base; bases with no gene match: 0. Per the germline V gene, CDR1 is MNHNS and CDR2 is SASEGT. The CDR3 has 15 amino acids. CDR3 nucleotide sequence: TGTGCCAGCAGTGAAGTAGCGGGGAGCACAGATACGCAGTATTTT. It specifies CASSEVAGSTDTQYF.

Ten or more counts support this clonotype. V usage is TRBV5-1 and J usage is TRBJ2-1; 7 nucleotides line up with TRBD2. Trimming took 3 bases from V and 8 from J; bases not matched to a gene: 8. CDR1 and CDR2 (germline): SGHRS, YFSETQ. The CDR3 extends over 14 amino acids. The CDR3 DNA reads TGCGCCAGCAGCTATCGGACTAGTTCGGATGAGCAGTTCTTC. Protein: CASSYRTSSDEQFF.

The sample holds many counts of this clonotype. The chain is built from TRBV3-1 and TRBJ1-6; 7 bases align to TRBD1. With 1 base clipped from V and 6 bases from J, the junction kept 6 bases outside the gene matches. CDR3 length equals 16 residues. The germline V gene has CDR1 LGHDT and CDR2 YNNKEL (reference sequence). The CDR3 loop reads CASSQGGGQLNSPLHF. DNA of the CDR3: TGTGCCAGCAGCCAAGGAGGGGGACAGCTTAATTCACCCCTCCACTTT.

This chain joins TRBV20-1 and TRBJ1-4; 7 nucleotides match TRBD1. The CDR3 has 13 amino acids. Germline CDR1 and CDR2: DFQATT and SNEGSKA (reference sequence). V gave up 5 bases and J gave up 13 bases; unmatched junction bases: 13. Here the CDR3 reads CSAATGTALPLFF. The CDR3 DNA sequence: TGCAGTGCTGCTACCGGGACAGCGCTGCCACTGTTTTTT.

This clonotype was counted ten times or more. This rearrangement joins TRBV20-1 to TRBJ1-6; 7 bases align to TRBD1. The CDR3 covers 16 residues. With 0 bases clipped from V and 9 bases from J, the junction kept 11 bases outside the gene matches. Germline CDR1 is DFQATT and CDR2 is SNEGSKA (reference sequence). The CDR3 spells CSARDIQGVAGSPLHF. For the CDR3, the DNA is TGCAGTGCTAGAGATATCCAGGGGGTAGCAGGTTCACCCCTCCACTTT.

The sample holds many counts of this clonotype. V gene TRBV5-5 combines with J gene TRBJ1-2; the D is unclear. CDR3 length: 16 amino acids. Germline CDR1 SGHKS, CDR2 YYEKEE (reference sequence). Trimming pared 7 bases from V and 4 bases from J, leaving 23 bases between. This CDR3 is CASPLIVSRKTYGYTF. Written as DNA, the CDR3 is TGTGCCAGCCCCCTCATTGTCTCGCGAAAGACCTATGGCTACACCTTC.

The chain links TRBV11-2 to TRBJ1-2; D not certain. The V gene's germline CDR1 is SGHAT and CDR2 FQNNGV. The CDR3 is 17 amino acids. V was pared by 5 bases and J by 4 bases, with 23 bases between. CDR3 nucleotide sequence: TGTGCCAGCAGCGGCGTACCAACAAGCAGAAAGACCTATGGCTACACCTTC. Protein: CASSGVPTSRKTYGYTF.

In this sample, this clonotype turned up many times. The V and J genes are TRBV25-1 and TRBJ1-1; D gene uncertain. Trimming took 3 bases from V and 3 from J, leaving 11 bases between them. CDR3 length: 14 residues. Germline V CDR1 and CDR2: MGHDK, SYGVNS. In DNA, the CDR3 is TGTGCCAGCAGTGACCCAGGATTCTACACTGAAGCTTTCTTT. Translated, it gives CASSDPGFYTEAFF.

This clonotype was found many times. V and J are TRBV27 and TRBJ2-1; D remains ambiguous. The CDR3 extends over 17 amino acids. V was pared by 2 bases and J by 5 bases, with 19 bases between. Germline V gene sequence: CDR1 MNHEY, CDR2 SMNVEV (reference sequence). CDR3 amino acids: CASSLKAALTSNNEQFF. In nucleotides, the CDR3 is TGTGCCAGCAGTTTAAAGGCAGCCCTGACTTCTAACAATGAGCAGTTCTTC.

Ten or more counts support this clonotype. The chain is built from TRBV10-1 and TRBJ1-2; D gene ambiguous. From germline, CDR1 is WNHNN and CDR2 SYGVQD (reference sequence). Trimming took 5 bases from V and 4 from J, leaving 23 bases between them. CDR3 size: 17 residues. Here the CDR3 reads CASSIITRSRKTYGYTF. CDR3 coding DNA: TGCGCCAGCAGTATCATCACAAGATCGCGAAAGACCTATGGCTACACCTTC.

Turning to this clonotype: This sequence is one base from a far larger clone and is likely a read error. J is TRBJ2-5 and V is TRBV20-1; a weak D match, TRBD2 (6 bases). The end of the DNA aligns better with TRBJ2-7, so the J call may be wrong. CDR1 is DFQATT, CDR2 SNEGSKA, per germline (reference sequence). The CDR3 sequence is 12 residues long. CDR3 nucleotide sequence: TGCAGTGCTAGAGAGCGGGGCTACGAGCAGTACTTC. Its translation is CSARERGYEQYF.

This clonotype was detected ten times or more. V is TRBV7-2 and J is TRBJ2-7; TRBD2 agrees at 13 bases. CDR1 and CDR2 from the germline V gene are SGHTA and FQGNSA. The V segment lost 5 bases and the J segment 5 bases; nucleotides outside the gene matches: 12. The CDR3 extends over 17 amino acids. CDR3 region: CASSLRRLAGGRDEQYF. DNA of the CDR3: TGTGCCAGCAGCCTCCGCCGACTAGCGGGAGGTCGGGACGAGCAGTACTTC.

Many counts were recorded for this clonotype. V gene TRBV28 combines with J gene TRBJ2-1, with 9 positions matching TRBD2. There are 15 residues in the CDR3. V lost 5 bases to trimming and J lost 7 bases; unmatched junction nucleotides: 9. Looked up from germline, CDR1 is MDHEN and CDR2 is SYDVKM. In nucleotides, the CDR3 is TGTGCCAGCAGTCCTCTAGCGGGGTGGGTGAATGAGCAGTTCTTC. It yields the protein CASSPLAGWVNEQFF.

This clonotype was found a few times. This sequence joins TRBV4-1 and TRBJ2-7; TRBD1 or TRBD2 may be the D gene (6 bases each). This CDR3 has 15 amino acids. The V gene lost 1 base and the J gene lost 4 bases, with 14 bases spanning the gap. Germline V lookup: CDR1 MGHRA, CDR2 YSYEKL. As DNA, the CDR3 is TGCGCCAGCAGCCAAGCCCACGGAGGGGGGTACGAGCAGTACTTC. This encodes CASSQAHGGGYEQYF.

Note on this clonotype: This sequence may be a read error, since a much larger clone differs from it by one base. The chain recombines TRBV11-2 with TRBJ1-1; 9 nucleotides match TRBD1. Germline CDR1 reads SGHAT; CDR2 reads FQNNGV. This CDR3 is built from 13 residues. CDR3 amino acids: CASSGQGNSEAFF. Here the CDR3 DNA reads TGTGCCAGCAGCGGACAGGGGAACTCTGAAGCTTTCTTT. Based on the CDR3 plus reference TRBV11-2 and TRBJ1-1, the full variable domain is EAGVAQSPRYKIIEKRQSVAFWCNPISGHATLYWYQQILGQGPKLLIQFQNNGVVDDSQLPKDRFSAERLKGVDSTLKIQPAKLEDSAVYLCASSGQGNSEAFFGQGTRLTVV.

This clonotype has a count of ten or more. The J gene is TRBJ1-2, the V gene TRBV5-4, with D uncertain. Germline V gene lookup returns CDR1 SGHNT and CDR2 YYREEE (reference sequence). Trimming shortened V by 7 bases and J by 4 bases, and 23 bases separated the two germline ends. The CDR3 length is 16 residues. CDR3 nucleotides: TGTGCCAGCCAAATCTGCGTACCAGGAAAGACCTATGGCTACACCTTC. As protein: CASQICVPGKTYGYTF.

To note about this clonotype: A much larger clone lies one base from this, so it may be a read error. The limits of the CDR3 on the DNA are not certain, so only TCRdb's listed CDR3 is given. The J gene is TRBJ1-2, the V gene TRBV8-2. TRBV8-2 is designated a pseudogene. The CDR3 region is 16 residues in length, termini included. The CDR3 here is CGSITCDSRKTYGCTF.

Of note for this clonotype: This may come from a read error, since a much larger clone is one base off. The rearrangement uses TRBV5-6 and TRBJ2-1; D is unresolved. The germline V gene has CDR1 SGHDT and CDR2 YYEEEE. The CDR3 length is 17 residues. The CDR3 DNA sequence: TGTGCCAGCGGCTTGGTAGATCTTAGGAGCTCCTACAATGAGCAGTTCTTC. This sequence encodes CASGLVDLRSSYNEQFF.

This clonotype appeared a few times. Since a much larger clone is just one base distant, this may be a read error. The J gene is TRBJ2-7, the V gene TRBV6-2 or TRBV6-3; the match to TRBD1 covers 10 bases. Unmatched junction bases numbered 12, after V lost 5 bases and J lost 2 bases. The CDR3 covers 17 residues. Germline V gives CDR1 MNHEY, CDR2 SVGEGT. In DNA, the CDR3 is TGTGCCAGCAGTCGCCCGCCCTGGGACAGGGGTACCTACGAGCAGTACTTC. This encodes CASSRPPWDRGTYEQYF.

The rearrangement joins TRBV25-1 to TRBJ1-4; D is possibly TRBD1 (6 bases). Germline V gene lookup returns CDR1 MGHDK and CDR2 SYGVNS. The CDR3 consists of 14 residues. V gave up 6 bases and J gave up 8 bases, with 16 bases separating them. CDR3 nucleotides: TGTGCCAGCAGAGGGGACAAGGGAGTCGAAAAACTGTTTTTT. Its translation: CASRGDKGVEKLFF.

This clonotype was observed at least ten times. V usage is TRBV5-4 and J usage is TRBJ2-7, with D tentatively TRBD1 or TRBD2 (5 bases each). In germline, CDR1 is SGHNT, CDR2 YYREEE (reference sequence). Trimming pared 0 bases from V and 0 bases from J, leaving 13 bases between. This CDR3 region has 16 residues. Here the CDR3 DNA reads TGTGCCAGCAGCTTGGCCAACAGGAGGAGCTCCTACGAGCAGTACTTC. Translating gives CASSLANRRSSYEQYF.

Remarks on this clonotype: This may arise from a read error, as a much more abundant clone is one base away. The V gene is TRBV4-1, the J gene TRBJ2-1, with D tentatively TRBD2 (6 bases). Germline-derived CDR1 and CDR2 are MGHRA and YSYEKL. The CDR3 length is 16 residues. Deletions cut 0 bases from V and 12 bases from J, with 21 bases between. Here the CDR3 reads CASSQDWRDRGGGQFF. The CDR3 nucleotides are TGCGCCAGCAGCCAAGATTGGAGGGACCGAGGCGGTGGGCAGTTCTTC.

Many counts were recorded for this clonotype. This chain connects TRBV7-3 to TRBJ2-7, with D perhaps TRBD2 (6 bases). V was cut by 2 bases and J by 3 bases, with 17 bases left in between. The V gene's germline CDR1 is SGHTA and CDR2 FQGTGA. This CDR3 spans 16 amino acids. The CDR3 region has the DNA TGTGCCAGCAGCTTATGTAGGCGGGAACGGTTCTACGAGCAGTACTTC. This sequence encodes CASSLCRRERFYEQYF.

This clonotype was seen many times. V and J are TRBV24-1 and TRBJ1-2, with D unclear. From germline, CDR1 is KGHDR and CDR2 SFDVKD. Trimming took off 5 bases at V and 4 bases at J, with 22 bases between the two ends. CDR3 length equals 17 residues. CDR3 sequence reads: CATSGVTSTRKTYGYTF. The DNA of the CDR3 is TGTGCCACCAGTGGGGTAACTAGTACCAGAAAGACCTATGGCTACACCTTC.

There are a few counts of this clonotype. The CDR3 nucleotides are TGTGCCAGCAGCTGTTCAACCACCCTTCGAAAGACCTATGGCTACACCTTC. Translated: CASSCSTTLRKTYGYTF. The chain recombines TRBV3-1 with TRBJ1-2, with D uncertain. Germline V gene data show CDR1 as LGHDT and CDR2 as YNNKEL (reference sequence). The CDR3 spans 17 residues. The V end was cut by 5 bases, the J end by 4 bases, with 23 bases between. The full variable domain, with the rest looked up from reference TRBV3-1 and TRBJ1-2, is DTAVSQTPKYLVTQMGNDKSIKCEQNLGHDTMYWYKQDSKKFLKIMFSYNNKELIINETVPNRFSPKSPDKAHLNLHINSLELGDSAVYFCASSCSTTLRKTYGYTFGSGTRLTVV.

With regard to this clonotype: A far larger clone is one base from this, pointing to a likely read error. This sequence joins TRBV7-2 and TRBJ2-7, with D possibly being TRBD1 (6 bases). The CDR3 covers 14 residues. Germline V CDR1 and CDR2: SGHTA, FQGNSA. V lost 1 base to trimming and J lost 2 bases, with 9 bases between them. DNA for the CDR3: TGTGCCAGCAGCTTAGGGGCAGGGGCCTACGAGCAGTACTTC. Translated: CASSLGAGAYEQYF. Full variable domain (missing parts from reference TRBV7-2 and TRBJ2-7): GAGVSQSPSNKVTEKGKDVELRCDPISGHTALYWYRQSLGQGLEFLIYFQGNSAPDKSGLPSDRFSAERTGGSVSTLTIQRTQQEDSAVYLCASSLGAGAYEQYFGPGTRLTVT.

This clonotype showed up just a few times. The gene calls are TRBV6-7 and TRBJ2-7; 11 bases match TRBD1. TRBV6-7 is designated an ORF whose function remains uncertain. The length of the CDR3 is 16 residues. J was trimmed by 5 bases and V by 3 bases; bases with no gene match: 9. The CDR3 bases are TGTGCCAGCAGTTATCGAGGACAGGGGGCGCGTAACGAGCAGTACTTC. This sequence encodes CASSYRGQGARNEQYF.

As to this clonotype: A clone one base away is much larger, so this may be a read error. V gene TRBV6-2 or TRBV6-3 combines with J gene TRBJ2-7, with 7 bases fitting TRBD1. Germline values: CDR1 MNHEY, CDR2 SVGEGT. CDR3 length equals 15 residues. V trimming: 6 bases; J trimming: 3 bases; junction bases outside the gene matches: 11. CDR3 in amino acids: CASSYNRGILYEQYF. Written as DNA, the CDR3 is TGTGCCAGCAGCTATAACAGGGGTATCCTCTACGAGCAGTACTTC.

A note on this clonotype: A much larger clone sits a single nucleotide away, making a read error possible. The chain joins TRBV12-3 or TRBV12-4 to TRBJ1-2; no reliable D call. CDR3 length: 17 amino acids. V shed 3 bases and J shed 7 bases, with 24 bases lying between them. CDR3 nucleotide sequence: TGTGCCAGCAGTTTTGCCATCACAGCAGGAAAGACCTGTGGCTACACCTTC. It is translated as CASSFAITAGKTCGYTF.